This T cell receptor beta chain was captured by sequencing in a study of T cells in Graves' hyperthyroidism and ophthalmopathy. Findings of the study overall: Model-based prediction identified ophthalmopathy a median around seven months prior to its onset. Blood also contained most expanded thyroid clonotypes above 0.001.

Newly diagnosed hyperthyroidism patients aged 18 to 65 years had disease lasting under 2 months. Germline V lookup: CDR1 GTSNPN, CDR2 SVGIG (reference sequence). This CDR3 has 14 residues. With respect to this clonotype: Its matching antigen is unknown. Compared with germline, one end of the junction differs, possibly owing to a read error.

RNA transcripts yielded amplified TCR beta CDR3 regions. Using the HTBI primer set, a first-round RT-PCR was run on the TCR CDR3. MiXCR, applied by TCRdb to the multiplex PCR reads, yields one record per CDR3 protein. The table has a few hundred thousand distinct CDR3 sequences, more than 15% seen once; the top ten hold 25% to 35%. Sequenced sample: blood. J is TRBJ2-7 and V is TRBV30; 10 bases line up with TRBD2. This TCR was sampled from a woman aged 18-29 years with Graves' hyperthyroidism that later progressed to Graves' ophthalmopathy. CDR3 nucleotide sequence: TGTGCCTGGAGCCTAGGACTAGCGGAGTACGAGCAGTGCTTC. Residues: CAWSLGLAEYEQCF.